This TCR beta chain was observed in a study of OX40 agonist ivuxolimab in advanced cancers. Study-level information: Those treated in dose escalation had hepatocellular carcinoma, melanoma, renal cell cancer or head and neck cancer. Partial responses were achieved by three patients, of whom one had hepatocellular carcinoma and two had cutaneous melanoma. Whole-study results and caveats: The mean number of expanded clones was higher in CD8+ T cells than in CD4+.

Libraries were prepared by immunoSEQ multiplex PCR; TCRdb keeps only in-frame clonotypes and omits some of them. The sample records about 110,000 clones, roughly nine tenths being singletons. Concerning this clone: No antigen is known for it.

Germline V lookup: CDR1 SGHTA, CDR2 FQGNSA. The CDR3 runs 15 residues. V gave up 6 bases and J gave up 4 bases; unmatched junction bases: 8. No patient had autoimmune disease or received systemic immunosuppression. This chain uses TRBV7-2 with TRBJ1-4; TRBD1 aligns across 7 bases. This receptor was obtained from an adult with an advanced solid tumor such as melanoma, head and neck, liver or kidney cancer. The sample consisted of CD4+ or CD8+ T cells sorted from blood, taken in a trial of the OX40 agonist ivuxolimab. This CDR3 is CASSKTTGVNEKLFF. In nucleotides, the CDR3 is TGTGCCAGCAGTAAGACCACAGGGGTTAATGAAAAACTGTTTTTT.